This T cell receptor (beta chain) was captured in a study of beta chain features in type 1 diabetes. This clone was recorded many times. The CDR3 length is 16 residues. V gave up 0 bases and J gave up 4 bases, with 13 bases separating them. Every isolated RNA sample was fully reverse transcribed, so sequencing captured expressed TCRB transcripts. Profiling relied on immunoSEQ multiplex PCR, and the TCRdb table lists in-frame clones only, not all of them. The sample lists around 310,000 clones, approximately 11% occurring once. This sequence originates from a woman younger than 45 in good health. Material for sequencing was naive CD4+ T cells from blood. The chain recombines TRBV23-1 with TRBJ2-1; TRBD1 is a possible D gene (6 bases). Being an ORF, TRBV23-1 has a function that is uncertain. CDR3 in amino acids: CASSQSSRTAYNEQFF. In DNA form, the CDR3 reads TGCGCCAGCAGTCAATCGTCCCGGACAGCTTACAATGAGCAGTTCTTC.